Sequencing of this T cell receptor beta chain was carried out in a study of T cells in Graves' hyperthyroidism and ophthalmopathy. Remarks on this clonotype: The antigen remains unidentified.

Between the trimmed V and J ends, which lost 1 base and 9 bases, there was a span of 9 bases. Per the germline V gene, CDR1 is SGHDN and CDR2 is FVKESK. The CDR3 spans 12 residues. Findings and limits, study-wide: Most thyroid-expanded clonotypes above 0.001 were also found in blood.

From RNA transcripts, TCR beta CDR3 regions were amplified. The TCR CDR3 first-round RT-PCR relied on the HTBI primer set. TCRdb used MiXCR to reprocess the multiplex PCR reads, holding one entry per CDR3 protein. Seen here are nearly 250,000 distinct CDR3 sequences, over 20% observed once, and the top ten hold 35%. The PBMCs studied were ones that came from 10 ml fresh peripheral blood. The rearrangement links TRBV14 to TRBJ1-2; D remains ambiguous. This clonotype originated in a woman aged 40-49 years with Graves' ophthalmopathy. The sequencing input was blood. CDR3 sequence reads: CASSQGVLSYTF. The CDR3 nucleotides are TGTGCCAGCAGCCAAGGAGTTCTGAGCTACACCTTC. Combining the CDR3 with reference TRBV14 and TRBJ1-2 gives the whole variable domain EAGVTQFPSHSVIEKGQTVTLRCDPISGHDNLYWYRRVMGKEIKFLLHFVKESKQDESGMPNNRFLAERTGGTYSTLKVQPAELEDSGVYFCASSQGVLSYTFGSGTRLTVV.